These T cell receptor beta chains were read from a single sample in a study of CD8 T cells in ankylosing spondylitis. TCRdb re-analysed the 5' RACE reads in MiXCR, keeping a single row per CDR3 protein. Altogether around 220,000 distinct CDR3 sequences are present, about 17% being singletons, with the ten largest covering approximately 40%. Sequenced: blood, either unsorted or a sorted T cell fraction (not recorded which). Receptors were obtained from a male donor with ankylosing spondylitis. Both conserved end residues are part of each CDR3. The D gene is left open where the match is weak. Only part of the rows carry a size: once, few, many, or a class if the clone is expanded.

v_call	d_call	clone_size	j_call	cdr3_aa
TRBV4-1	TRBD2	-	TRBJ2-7	CASSQASGGESSYEQYF
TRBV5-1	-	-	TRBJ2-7	CASSLAGVGSYEQYF
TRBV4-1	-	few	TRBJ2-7	CASSHVDGFTYEQYF
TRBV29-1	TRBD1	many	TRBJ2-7	CSVEVGTAWQYF
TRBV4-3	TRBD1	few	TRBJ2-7	CASSQITGGALDEQYF
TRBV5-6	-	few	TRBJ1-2	CASSWPTENYGYTF
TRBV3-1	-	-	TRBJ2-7	CASSQDIFYEQYF
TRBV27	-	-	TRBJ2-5	CASTRLGSETQYF
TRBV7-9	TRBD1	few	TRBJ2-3	CASSPKPGQSTDTQYF
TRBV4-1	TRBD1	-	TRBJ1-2	CASSQTGVGYGYTF
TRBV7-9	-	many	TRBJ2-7	CASSVPFDEQYF
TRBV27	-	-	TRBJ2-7	CASALLGKAYEQYF
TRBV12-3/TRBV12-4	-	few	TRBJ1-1	CASSESGLRLNTEAFF
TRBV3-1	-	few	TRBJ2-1	CASSQDPYVESSYNEQFF
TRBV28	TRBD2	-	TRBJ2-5	CASRDPLWEGEVETQYF
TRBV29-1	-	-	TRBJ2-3	CSVRTWDQTDTQYF
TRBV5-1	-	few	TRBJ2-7	CASSPELSYEQYF
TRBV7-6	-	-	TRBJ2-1	CASSVYSYNEQFF
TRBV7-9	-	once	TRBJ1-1	CASSPAGWGHTEAFF
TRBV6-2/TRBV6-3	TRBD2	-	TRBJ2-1	CASSGLAGDYEQFF
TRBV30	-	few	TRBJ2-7	CACPLGGSSSYEQYF
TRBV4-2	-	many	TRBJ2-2	CASSQDPGNTGELFF
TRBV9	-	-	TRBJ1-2	CASSPQGDYGYTF
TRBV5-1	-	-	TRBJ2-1	CASSGSDFSYNEQFF
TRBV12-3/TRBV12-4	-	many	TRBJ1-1	CASSPTGTGNTEAFF
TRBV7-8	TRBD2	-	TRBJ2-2	CASSLAGLATDTGELFF
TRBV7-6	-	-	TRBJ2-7	CASSPRRWEVSYEQYF
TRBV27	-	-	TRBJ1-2	CASSWYPNYGYTF
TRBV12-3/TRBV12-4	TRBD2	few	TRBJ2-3	CASSLPLAGVGSDTQYF
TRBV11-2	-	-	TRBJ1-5	CASSLAGFHNQPQHF
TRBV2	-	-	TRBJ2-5	CASLDVEKTQYF
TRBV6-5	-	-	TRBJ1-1	CASSYSISPRGAEAFF
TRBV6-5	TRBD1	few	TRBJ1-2	CASSWGQGRDRGVGYTF
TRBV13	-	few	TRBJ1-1	CASSFRGPNTEAFF
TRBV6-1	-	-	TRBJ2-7	CASSVFSGADYEQYF